A selection of T cell receptor beta chains follows, all from one sample in a study of CD8+ T cells in alopecia areata. Data came from immunoSEQ multiplex PCR; TCRdb stores just in-frame clones and leaves some out. Of some 150,000 clones listed, roughly four fifths are singletons. This sample comprised CD8+ T cells sorted from blood, obtained at week 4, from a patient treated with tofacitinib. Receptor source: a human donor with alopecia areata. The CDR3 runs from the conserved cysteine through the conserved F or W. The D gene is left open where the match is weak. Some rows mark clone size as missing; the rest say once, few, many or name a class of expanded clone.

NA NA TRBJ2-7 TRBV19 TGTGCCAGTAGTGGCAGATCCGGGGGCGAGCAGTACTTC CASSGRSGGEQYF
NA NA TRBJ1-1 TRBV5-1 TGCGCCAGCTCTGGGGGAAACACTGAAGCTTTCTTT CASSGGNTEAFF
NA NA TRBJ2-7 TRBV25-1 TGTGCCAGCAGTCCCTGGGAGGGGGCGGGATACGAGCAGTACTTC CASSPWEGAGYEQYF
NA NA TRBJ2-7 TRBV11-2 TGTGCCAGCACCAAGACAGGCTACTCGTACGAGCAGTACTTC CASTKTGYSYEQYF
NA NA TRBJ2-1 TRBV21-1 TGTGCCAGCAGCAAAGTTTACGGGACTAGCGCAGGCAATGAGCAGTTCTTC CASSKVYGTSAGNEQFF
few TRBD2 TRBJ2-7 TRBV19 TGTGCCAGTAATCGCTCGGGGGGTGAGGCCTACGAGCAGTACTTC CASNRSGGEAYEQYF
once NA TRBJ1-1 TRBV15 TGTGCCACCAGCACCCGAAGGGCGGGGGCTGAAGCTTTCTTT CATSTRRAGAEAFF
once NA TRBJ1-1 TRBV5-6 TGTGCCAGCAGCTTGGTATGGGATTCGTCACCAGATGTGAACACTGAAGCTTTCTTT CASSLVWDSSPDVNTEAFF
NA TRBD2 TRBJ2-7 TRBV15 TGTGCCACCAGCAGGACTAGCGGGGCCTCCTACGAGCAGTACTTC CATSRTSGASYEQYF
NA NA TRBJ2-2 TRBV7-9 TGTGCCAGCAGCTCCCGAACAGAGACGAACACCGGGGAGCTGTTTTTT CASSSRTETNTGELFF
NA NA TRBJ2-7 TRBV13 TGTGCCAGCAGCTTAGAACGGGTCTCCTACGAGCAGTACTTC CASSLERVSYEQYF
few NA TRBJ2-3 TRBV25-1 TGTGCCAGCCCACAGGGTTACGAGGCGGCAGATACGCAGTATTTT CASPQGYEAADTQYF
NA NA TRBJ2-5 TRBV7-2 TGTGCCAGCAGCCCCCCGGTGGCAGGGGTAAAAGAGACCCAGTACTTC CASSPPVAGVKETQYF
NA TRBD1 TRBJ2-7 TRBV7-9 TGTGCCAGCAGCGGACTGGACAGGTTCTACGAGCAGTACTTC CASSGLDRFYEQYF
NA TRBD2 TRBJ2-7 TRBV28 TGTGCCAGCAGTTTCGGCGGGGGGTACTACGAGCAGTACTTC CASSFGGGYYEQYF
once TRBD1 TRBJ2-3 TRBV2 TGTGCCAGCAGTGAACCAACCGGGACAGGGGCCACAGATACGCAGTATTTT CASSEPTGTGATDTQYF
NA NA TRBJ2-5 TRBV4-1 TGCGCCAGCAGCCAAGATCGGGCGTACCAAGAGACCCAGTACTTC CASSQDRAYQETQYF
NA NA TRBJ2-2 TRBV27 TGTGCCAGCAGTTTATGGGGGAACACCGGGGAGCTGTTTTTT CASSLWGNTGELFF
few NA TRBJ2-1 TRBV7-2 TGTGCCAGCGGACTCACCCACAATGAGCAGTTCTTC CASGLTHNEQFF
NA NA TRBJ2-1 TRBV7-6 TGTGCCAGCAGTTGGCCTCCGGGACGTCGCTCCTACAATGAGCAGTTCTTC CASSWPPGRRSYNEQFF
NA NA TRBJ2-7 TRBV5-6 TGTGCCAGCAGCTTAGACCCGTCCTACGAGCAGTACTTC CASSLDPSYEQYF
NA TRBD2 TRBJ2-5 TRBV7-7 TGTGCTAGCGGGGACAATGGGGAGACCCAGTACTTC CASGDNGETQYF
NA NA TRBJ2-7 TRBV7-2 TGTGCCAGCAGCTTATGGGGGTCGACCTACGAGCAGTACTTC CASSLWGSTYEQYF
NA TRBD2 TRBJ2-1 TRBV7-7 TGTGCTAGCAGCTTATGGGGAGGGAATGAGCAGTTCTTC CASSLWGGNEQFF
NA NA TRBJ1-1 TRBV6-5 TGTGCCACCATGGCGACAGGACTGAACACTGAAGCTTTCTTT CATMATGLNTEAFF
NA NA TRBJ2-2 TRBV21-1 TGTGCCAGCAGCGCCCGATCGTCGGGTGAGGGGAGCGGGGAGCTGTTTTTT CASSARSSGEGSGELFF
NA NA TRBJ1-1 TRBV5-6 TGTGCCAGCAGCTTCCGGACAGCCATGAACACTGAAGCTTTCTTT CASSFRTAMNTEAFF
NA NA TRBJ2-7 TRBV29-1 TGCAGCGTTGAAGATGCGGGATCGCGGTCCTACGAGCAGTACTTC CSVEDAGSRSYEQYF
NA NA TRBJ2-3 TRBV7-9 TGTGCCAGCAGACTAGCAGCAGATACGCAGTATTTT CASRLAADTQYF
NA NA TRBJ1-5 TRBV28 TGTGCCAGCAGTTTAAAGGCCCAACAGGGCTGGCGCAATCAGCCCCAGCATTTT CASSLKAQQGWRNQPQHF
NA NA TRBJ2-7 TRBV4-3 TGCGCCAGCAGCCAAGATGCGACCTCCTACGAGCAGTACTTC CASSQDATSYEQYF
NA NA TRBJ2-1 TRBV5-6 TGTGCCAGCAGCTTAATCAATGAGCAGTTCTTC CASSLINEQFF
NA NA TRBJ2-3 TRBV4-1 TGCGCCAGCAGCCAAGAAGCGGCAGCTGTCACAGATACGCAGTATTTT CASSQEAAAVTDTQYF
NA TRBD2 TRBJ2-3 TRBV15 TGTGCCACCAGCAAGCTAGCGGGGGGGCGTTTAGATACGCAGTATTTT CATSKLAGGRLDTQYF
NA TRBD2 TRBJ2-1 TRBV7-9 TGTGCCAGCAGCCCGACAGCGGGACTACGGTCCTACAATGAGCAGTTCTTC CASSPTAGLRSYNEQFF
NA NA TRBJ1-2 TRBV6-5 TGTGCCAGCAGTTCAAGGGTTAACTATGGCTACACCTTC CASSSRVNYGYTF